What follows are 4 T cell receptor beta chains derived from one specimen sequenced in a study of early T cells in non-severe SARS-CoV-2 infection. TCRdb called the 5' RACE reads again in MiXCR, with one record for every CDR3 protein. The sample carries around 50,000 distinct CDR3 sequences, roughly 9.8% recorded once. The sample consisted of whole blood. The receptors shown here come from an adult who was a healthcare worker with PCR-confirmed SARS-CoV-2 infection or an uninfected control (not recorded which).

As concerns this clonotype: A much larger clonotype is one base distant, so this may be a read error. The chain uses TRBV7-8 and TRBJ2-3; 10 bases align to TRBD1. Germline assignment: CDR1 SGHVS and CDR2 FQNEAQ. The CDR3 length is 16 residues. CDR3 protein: CASSLGGTGVTDTLYF. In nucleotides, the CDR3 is TGTGCCAGCAGCTTAGGGGGGACAGGGGTCACAGATACGCTGTATTTT. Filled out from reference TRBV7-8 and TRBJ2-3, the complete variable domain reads GAGVSQSPRYKVAKRGQDVALRCDPISGHVSLFWYQQALGQGPEFLTYFQNEAQLDKSGLPSDRFFAERPEGSVSTLKIQRTQQEDSAVYLCASSLGGTGVTDTLYFGPGTRLTVL.

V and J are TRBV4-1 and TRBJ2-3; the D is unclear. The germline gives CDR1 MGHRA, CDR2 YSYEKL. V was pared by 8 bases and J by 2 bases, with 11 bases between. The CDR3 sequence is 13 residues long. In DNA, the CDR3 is TGCGCCAGCGGGCCACCCGCCACAGATACGCAGTATTTT. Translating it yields CASGPPATDTQYF.

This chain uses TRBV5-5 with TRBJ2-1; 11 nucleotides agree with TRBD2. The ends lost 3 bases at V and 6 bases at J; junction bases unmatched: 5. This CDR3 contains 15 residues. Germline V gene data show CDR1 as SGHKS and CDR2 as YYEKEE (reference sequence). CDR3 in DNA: TGTGCCAGCAGCTCCCATAGCGGGAGGGCCAATGAGCAGTTCTTC. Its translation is CASSSHSGRANEQFF.

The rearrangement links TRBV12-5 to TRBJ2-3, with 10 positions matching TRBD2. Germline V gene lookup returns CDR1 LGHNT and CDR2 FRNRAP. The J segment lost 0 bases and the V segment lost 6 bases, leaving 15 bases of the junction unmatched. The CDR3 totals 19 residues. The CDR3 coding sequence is TGTGCTAGTGGGGAGACCCCTTGGACTAGCGGAGCTAGCACAGATACGCAGTATTTT. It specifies CASGETPWTSGASTDTQYF.